This T cell receptor (beta chain) was sequenced for a study of T cells after yellow fever vaccination. UMIs were added to TCR cDNA along with a universal primer site when it was made by 5'RACE template switching. TCRdb used MiXCR to reprocess the 5' RACE reads, holding one entry per CDR3 protein. The sample has some 390,000 distinct CDR3 sequences, under 7.5% seen once. V lost 5 bases to trimming and J lost 7 bases; unmatched junction nucleotides: 5. The CDR3 runs 13 residues. On this clonotype itself: Its antigen is undetermined.

Study-level points and caveats: There was a small share of clonotypes that showed up in both the CD4 and CD8 compartments. Compared with primary, the secondary response was weaker and peaked at day 5, not 15.

The V call is TRBV12-3 or TRBV12-4, the J call TRBJ1-2; 9 bases map to TRBD1. The specimen comprised PBMCs, sampled 5 days after the yellow fever booster vaccination. The sequence was collected from a man aged 30-40 years who received the YFV17D yellow fever vaccine. The chain's CDR3 is CASSKQGAIGYTF. The CDR3 DNA is TGTGCCAGCAGTAAACAGGGGGCGATTGGCTACACCTTC.